A selection of T cell receptor beta chains follows, all from one sample in a study of control samples from healthy donors and cancer patients. Produced via immunoSEQ multiplex PCR; TCRdb's table is partial and in-frame only. The sample includes around 160,000 clones, roughly 93% of them seen just once. Material for sequencing was blood. Every receptor here comes from a man aged 18 to 29 in good health. CDR3s leave out the opening cysteine and the closing phenylalanine or tryptophan.

j_gene,v_gene,CDR3aa
TRBJ2-3,TRBV7-2,ASSLESGGDTQY
TRBJ2-7,TRBV27,ASSPNVLREQY
TRBJ2-5,TRBV7-2,ASSLAPMTAAGGGETQY
TRBJ2-7,TRBV11-3,ASSLQDSYEQY
TRBJ1-6,TRBV5-1,ASSLDPGFNSPLH
TRBJ1-1,TRBV28,ASSGGLITEAF
TRBJ1-5,TRBV4-1,ASSYGAGRQPQH
TRBJ2-7,TRBV30,AWSVSWGRNYEQY
TRBJ2-1,TRBV6-2/TRBV6-3,ASSYASGTGNEQF
TRBJ1-6,TRBV5-1,ASSPVQGSGSPLH
TRBJ2-5,TRBV18,ASSPEYQETQY
TRBJ1-1,TRBV7-8,ASSLAVARGLNTEAF
TRBJ1-6,TRBV5-4,ASSVGWNPYNSPLH
TRBJ1-5,TRBV6-2/TRBV6-3,ASSYSRTAYSNQPQH
TRBJ1-2,TRBV18,ASSLGQGLYGYT
TRBJ1-5,TRBV19,ASKRGFRGNQPQH
TRBJ1-3,TRBV19,ASRAGTGIGSGNTIY
TRBJ2-7,TRBV5-1,ASSPGATTYEQC
TRBJ2-5,TRBV5-8,ASSFGGRGETQY
TRBJ2-7,TRBV18,ASSPGGPGLYEQY
TRBJ2-7,TRBV9,ASSSTGMAYEQY
TRBJ2-7,TRBV4-3,ASSPRRGQIWVEQY
TRBJ1-5,TRBV9,ASSVGDRGNQPQH
TRBJ1-3,TRBV10-3,AISLPRNTIY
TRBJ1-2,TRBV27,ASSLAANYGYT
TRBJ1-2,TRBV6-8,ASSAGQGVGYGYT
TRBJ2-2,TRBV6-5,ASSYTSGRTGELF
TRBJ2-1,TRBV7-9,ASSPRSGQGSYNEQF
TRBJ1-2,TRBV12-3/TRBV12-4,ASSGQSSYGYT
TRBJ2-1,TRBV27,ASGYDSGRFSANEQF
TRBJ2-2,TRBV6-5,ASSYSGGGDTGELF